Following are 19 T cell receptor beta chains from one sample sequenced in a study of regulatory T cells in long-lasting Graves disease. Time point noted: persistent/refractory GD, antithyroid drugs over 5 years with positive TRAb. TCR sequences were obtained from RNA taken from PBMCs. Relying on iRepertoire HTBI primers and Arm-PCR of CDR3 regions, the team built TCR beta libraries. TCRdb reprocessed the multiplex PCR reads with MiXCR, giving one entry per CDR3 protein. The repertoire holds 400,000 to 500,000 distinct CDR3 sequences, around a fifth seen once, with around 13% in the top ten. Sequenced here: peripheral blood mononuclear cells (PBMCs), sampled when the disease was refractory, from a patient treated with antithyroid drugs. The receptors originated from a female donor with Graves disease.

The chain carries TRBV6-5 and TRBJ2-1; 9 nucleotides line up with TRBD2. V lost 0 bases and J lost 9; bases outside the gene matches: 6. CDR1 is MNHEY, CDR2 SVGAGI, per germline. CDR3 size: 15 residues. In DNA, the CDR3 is TGTGCCAGCAGTTACTCTAGCGGGAGTAGGGCTGAGCAGTTCTTC. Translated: CASSYSSGSRAEQFF.

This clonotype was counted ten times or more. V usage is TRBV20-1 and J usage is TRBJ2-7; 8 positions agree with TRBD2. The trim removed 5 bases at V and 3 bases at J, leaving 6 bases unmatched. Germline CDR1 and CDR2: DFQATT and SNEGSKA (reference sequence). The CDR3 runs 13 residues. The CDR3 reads CSAVVSGDYEQYF. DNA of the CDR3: TGCAGTGCTGTTGTTAGCGGGGACTACGAGCAGTACTTC.

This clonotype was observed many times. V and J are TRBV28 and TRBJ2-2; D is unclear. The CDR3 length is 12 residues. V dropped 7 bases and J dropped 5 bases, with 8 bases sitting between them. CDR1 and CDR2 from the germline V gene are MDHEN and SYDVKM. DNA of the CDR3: TGTGCCAGCACCGAAAGAACCGGGGAGCTGTTTTTT. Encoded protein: CASTERTGELFF.

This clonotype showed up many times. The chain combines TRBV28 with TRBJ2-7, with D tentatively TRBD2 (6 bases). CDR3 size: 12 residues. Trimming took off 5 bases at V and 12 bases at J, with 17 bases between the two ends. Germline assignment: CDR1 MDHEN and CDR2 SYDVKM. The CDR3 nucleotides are TGTGCCAGCAGTCAACCCATCACTAGCTTGTACTTC. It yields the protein CASSQPITSLYF.

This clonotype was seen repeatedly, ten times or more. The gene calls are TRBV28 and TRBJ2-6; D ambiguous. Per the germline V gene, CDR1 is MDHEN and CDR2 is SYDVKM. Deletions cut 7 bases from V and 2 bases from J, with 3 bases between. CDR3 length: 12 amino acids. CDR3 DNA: TGTGCCAGCAATACTGGGGCCAACGTCCTGACTTTC. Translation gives CASNTGANVLTF.

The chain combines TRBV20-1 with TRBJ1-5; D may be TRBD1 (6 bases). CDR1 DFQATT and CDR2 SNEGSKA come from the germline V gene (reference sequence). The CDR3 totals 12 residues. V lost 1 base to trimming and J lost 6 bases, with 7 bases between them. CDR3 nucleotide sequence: TGCAGTGCTAGAGTAGGGGGTCAGCCCCAGCATTTT. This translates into CSARVGGQPQHF.

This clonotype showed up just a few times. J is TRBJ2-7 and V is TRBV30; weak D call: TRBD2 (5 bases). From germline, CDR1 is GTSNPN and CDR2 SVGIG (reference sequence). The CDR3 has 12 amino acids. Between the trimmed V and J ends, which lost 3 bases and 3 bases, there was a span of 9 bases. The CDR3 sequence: CAWSGGLYEQYF. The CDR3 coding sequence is TGTGCCTGGAGCGGCGGGCTCTACGAGCAGTACTTC.

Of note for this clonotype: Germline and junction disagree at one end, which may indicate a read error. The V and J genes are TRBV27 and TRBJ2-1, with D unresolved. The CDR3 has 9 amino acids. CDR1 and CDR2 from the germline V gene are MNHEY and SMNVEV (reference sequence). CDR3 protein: CATSRSTLF. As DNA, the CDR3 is TGTGCCACCTCTCGGTCGACGCTCTTC.

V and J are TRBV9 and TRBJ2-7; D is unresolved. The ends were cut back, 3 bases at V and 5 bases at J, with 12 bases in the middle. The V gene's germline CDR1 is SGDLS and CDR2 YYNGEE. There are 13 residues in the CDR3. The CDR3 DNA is TGTGCCAGCAGCGCCGGGCCCTGGGACGAGCAGTACTTC. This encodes CASSAGPWDEQYF.

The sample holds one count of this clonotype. The CDR3 sequence is CASSQALRNYYGYTF. As DNA, the CDR3 is TGTGCCAGCAGCCAAGCGCTCCGGAATTACTATGGCTACACCTTC. The gene calls are TRBV3-1 and TRBJ1-2; D is ambiguous. Germline V gives CDR1 LGHDT, CDR2 YNNKEL (reference sequence). The V end was cut by 1 base, the J end by 3 bases, with 12 bases between. CDR3 length: 15 residues.

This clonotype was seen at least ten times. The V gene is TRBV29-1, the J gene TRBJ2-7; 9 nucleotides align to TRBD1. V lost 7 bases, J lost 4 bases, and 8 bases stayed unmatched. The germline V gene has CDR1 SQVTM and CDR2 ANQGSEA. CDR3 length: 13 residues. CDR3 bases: TGCAGCGGCGTCGGGGGACAGGGTTACGAGCAGTACTTC. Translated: CSGVGGQGYEQYF.

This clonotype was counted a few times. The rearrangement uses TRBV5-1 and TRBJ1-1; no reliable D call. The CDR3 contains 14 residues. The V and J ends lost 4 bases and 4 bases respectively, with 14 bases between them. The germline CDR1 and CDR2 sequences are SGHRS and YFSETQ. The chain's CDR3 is CASSEPGEGTEAFF. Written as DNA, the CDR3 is TGCGCCAGCAGCGAGCCGGGCGAGGGCACTGAAGCTTTCTTT.

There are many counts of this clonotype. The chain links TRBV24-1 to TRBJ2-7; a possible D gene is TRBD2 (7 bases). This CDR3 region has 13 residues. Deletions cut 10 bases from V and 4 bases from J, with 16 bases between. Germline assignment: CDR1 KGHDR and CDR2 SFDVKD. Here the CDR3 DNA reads TGTGCCACGATGAGCGGGACATCTTACGAGCAGTACTTC. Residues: CATMSGTSYEQYF.

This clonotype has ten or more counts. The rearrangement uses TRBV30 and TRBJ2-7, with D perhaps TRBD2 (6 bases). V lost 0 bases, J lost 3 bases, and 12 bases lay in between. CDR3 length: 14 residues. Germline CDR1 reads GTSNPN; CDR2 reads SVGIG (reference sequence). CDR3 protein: CAWSVERRGYEQYF. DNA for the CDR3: TGTGCCTGGAGTGTGGAGCGGAGGGGCTACGAGCAGTACTTC.

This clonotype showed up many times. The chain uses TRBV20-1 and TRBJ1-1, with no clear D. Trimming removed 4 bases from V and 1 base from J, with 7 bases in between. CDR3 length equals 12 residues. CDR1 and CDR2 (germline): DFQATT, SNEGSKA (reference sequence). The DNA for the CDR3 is TGCAGTGCTAAGACACCGAACACTGAAGCTTTCTTT. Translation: CSAKTPNTEAFF.

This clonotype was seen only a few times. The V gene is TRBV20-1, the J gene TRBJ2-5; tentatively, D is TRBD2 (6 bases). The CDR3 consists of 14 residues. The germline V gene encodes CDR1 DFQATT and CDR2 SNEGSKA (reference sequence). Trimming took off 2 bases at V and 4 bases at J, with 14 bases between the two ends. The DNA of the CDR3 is TGCAGTGCTAGATCCTGGGGTAGCGGAGAGACCCAGTACTTC. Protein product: CSARSWGSGETQYF.

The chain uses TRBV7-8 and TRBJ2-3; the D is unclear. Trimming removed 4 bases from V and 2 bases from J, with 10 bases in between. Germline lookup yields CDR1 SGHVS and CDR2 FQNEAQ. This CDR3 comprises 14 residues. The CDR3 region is CASSYGPSTDTQYF. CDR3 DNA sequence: TGTGCCAGCAGCTACGGACCATCCACAGATACGCAGTATTTT.

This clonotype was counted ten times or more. The CDR3, as DNA: TGTGCCAGCAGTTTATGGCAGGGGGCGTTCGAAAAACTGTTTTTT. Protein sequence: CASSLWQGAFEKLFF. The genes are TRBV12-3 or TRBV12-4 and TRBJ1-4; 8 nucleotides match TRBD1. This CDR3 is 15 amino acids long. Unmatched junction bases numbered 7, after V lost 2 bases and J lost 8 bases.

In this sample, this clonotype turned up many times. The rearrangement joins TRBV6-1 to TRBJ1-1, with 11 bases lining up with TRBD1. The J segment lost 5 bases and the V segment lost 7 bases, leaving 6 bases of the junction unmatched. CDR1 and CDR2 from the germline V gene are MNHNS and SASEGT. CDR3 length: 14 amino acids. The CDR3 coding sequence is TGTGCCAGCACCCCAGGACAGGGGGCGACTGAAGCTTTCTTT. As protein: CASTPGQGATEAFF.